These 10 T cell receptor beta chains came from one sample sequenced in a study of CD8+ T cells in alopecia areata. Treatment given: oral pan-JAK inhibitor, 5-10 mg twice daily. RNA was isolated and reverse transcribed to cDNA, the sequencing template. Generated by immunoSEQ multiplex PCR, the TCRdb table keeps only in-frame clones and is missing some. The sample holds 150,000 to 200,000 clones, approximately 52% seen once. Sequenced here: CD4+ T cells sorted from blood, sampled between weeks 55 and 65, from a patient treated with tofacitinib. Receptor source: a human donor with alopecia areata.

The gene calls are TRBV5-6 and TRBJ2-3, with TRBD2 as a possible D gene (5 bases). This CDR3 contains 15 residues. Trimming removed 4 bases from V and 2 bases from J, with 14 bases in between. Germline assignment: CDR1 SGHDT and CDR2 YYEEEE. The DNA of the CDR3 is TGTGCCAGCAGCATACCCGACTACGACACAGATACGCAGTATTTT. Protein product: CASSIPDYDTDTQYF.

The CDR3 protein is CASSEANGARGYTF. DNA for the CDR3: TGTGCCAGCAGTGAAGCGAACGGGGCGCGGGGCTACACCTTC. The V and J genes are TRBV6-1 and TRBJ1-2, with a weak D call TRBD1 (5 bases). This CDR3 has 14 amino acids. The germline gives CDR1 MNHNS, CDR2 SASEGT. V lost 0 bases and J 8 bases, leaving 13 bases between the germline ends.

The V call is TRBV18, the J call TRBJ1-5; 7 nucleotides line up with TRBD1. J was trimmed by 3 bases and V by 2 bases; bases with no gene match: 7. The CDR3 is 16 amino acids. Germline V gives CDR1 KGHSH, CDR2 LQKENI. Written as DNA, the CDR3 is TGTGCCAGCTCACCATCCGGGACAGTTAACAATCAGCCCCAGCATTTT. It is translated as CASSPSGTVNNQPQHF.

The V and J genes are TRBV30 and TRBJ1-2; a weak D match, TRBD1 (5 bases). V lost 0 bases to trimming and J lost 5 bases, with 13 bases between them. Per germline, CDR1 GTSNPN and CDR2 SVGIG (reference sequence). This CDR3 is built from 14 residues. The CDR3 protein is CAWSVTGRPYGYTF. DNA for the CDR3: TGTGCCTGGAGTGTAACGGGACGACCTTATGGCTACACCTTC. The complete variable domain, with remaining parts taken from reference TRBV30 and TRBJ1-2, reads SQTIHQWPATLVQPVGSPLSLECTVEGTSNPNLYWYRQAAGRGLQLLFYSVGIGQISSEVPQNLSASRPQDRQFILSSKKLLLSDSGFYLCAWSVTGRPYGYTFGSGTRLTVV.

The chain links TRBV7-9 to TRBJ2-5; D call uncertain. The germline V gene encodes CDR1 SEHNR and CDR2 FQNEAQ (reference sequence). The CDR3 spans 11 residues. V was shortened by 7 bases and J by 2 bases, with 5 bases between the two germline ends. The CDR3 DNA follows: TGTGCCAGCACCTCTCAAGAGACCCAGTACTTC. Translated: CASTSQETQYF. The full variable domain, completed using reference TRBV7-9 and TRBJ2-5, is DTGVSQNPRHKITKRGQNVTFRCDPISEHNRLYWYRQTLGQGPEFLTYFQNEAQLEKSRLLSDRFSAERPKGSFSTLEIQRTEQGDSAMYLCASTSQETQYFGPGTRLLVL.

This clone has a single count. The chain has TRBV4-2 and TRBJ2-2, with D unresolved. V was pared by 1 base and J by 4 bases, with 10 bases between. CDR1 and CDR2 from the germline V gene are LGHNA and YNFKEQ. The CDR3 length is 15 residues. CDR3 protein: CASSQASTPTGELFF. As DNA, the CDR3 is TGTGCCAGCAGCCAAGCGTCAACCCCCACCGGGGAGCTGTTTTTT.

Concerning this clone itself: One end of the junction does not line up with germline, which may come from a read error. Other DNA sequences of this sample code for an identical CDR3. DNA of the CDR3: TGCGCCAGCAGTCACGTTAGACCGACAGCCTGTAATCAGCCTCAGCATTTT. It yields the protein CASSHVRPTACNQPQHF. The chain couples TRBV23-1 to TRBJ1-5; D possibly corresponds to TRBD1 (5 bases). TRBV23-1 is an ORF for which the function is uncertain. The CDR3 sequence is 17 residues long.

The chain carries TRBV30 and TRBJ1-5, with D maybe TRBD1 (5 bases). This CDR3 is 15 amino acids long. Trimming left V 4 bases short and J 6 bases short, with 19 bases between. Germline V lookup: CDR1 GTSNPN, CDR2 SVGIG (reference sequence). CDR3 protein: CAWTDGRGGSQPQHF. CDR3 DNA sequence: TGTGCCTGGACCGACGGACGGGGGGGATCTCAGCCCCAGCATTTT.

There are a few counts of this clone. This chain links TRBV7-2 with TRBJ1-5; no definite D call. The CDR3 is made up of 12 amino acids. Germline V gene data show CDR1 as SGHTA and CDR2 as FQGNSA. V was clipped by 1 base and J by 3 bases, with 1 base between them. The CDR3 DNA sequence: TGTGCCAGCAGCTTAGACAATCAGCCCCAGCATTTT. It codes for CASSLDNQPQHF.

This clone was observed a few times. The chain combines TRBV7-9 with TRBJ2-1, with TRBD1 matching over 7 bases. Trimming cost V 5 bases and J 15 bases; bases outside gene matches: 16. Per the germline V gene, CDR1 is SEHNR and CDR2 is FQNEAQ (reference sequence). This CDR3 spans 14 amino acids. As DNA, the CDR3 is TGTGCCAGCAGCCAAACCGAATGGACAGGAATTAGGTTCTTC. Translating it yields CASSQTEWTGIRFF.